The 4 T cell receptor beta chains below all came from one sample that was sequenced in a study of shared clonotypes between healthy human individuals. The repertoire was sequenced with immunoSEQ multiplex PCR; TCRdb's copy has only in-frame clones and lacks some. The sample lists millions of clones, less than 95% seen once, with roughly 1.1% in the top ten. Naive CD8 cells were CD45RO-negative, positively selected for CCR7, excluding terminally differentiated effector memory CD45RA+ cells. Material: naive CD8+ T cells sorted from blood. These receptors originate from a man aged 18-30 years in good health.

This chain connects TRBV13 to TRBJ2-2, with D unresolved. CDR3 length: 15 amino acids. V shed 0 bases and J shed 6 bases, with 11 bases lying between them. CDR1 and CDR2 (germline): PRHDT, FYEKMQ (reference sequence). The CDR3 coding sequence is TGTGCCAGCAGCTTAGGCCAGTTCTGGGCCGGGGAGCTGTTTTTT. This sequence encodes CASSLGQFWAGELFF.

A single count supports this clone. Additional DNA sequences in this sample encode the identical CDR3. The J gene is TRBJ1-1, the V gene TRBV6-1; D unresolved. Germline CDR1 MNHNS, CDR2 SASEGT. CDR3 size: 13 residues. V was clipped by 3 bases and J by 3 bases, with 8 bases between them. The CDR3 coding sequence is TGTGCCAGCAGTGAGTACCGGGACACTGAAGCTTTCTTT. Amino acids: CASSEYRDTEAFF.

This clone was detected a few times. The chain has TRBV27 and TRBJ1-5; D gene unclear. V was trimmed by 3 bases and J by 5 bases, leaving 5 bases between them. In germline, CDR1 is MNHEY, CDR2 SMNVEV (reference sequence). This CDR3 has 12 amino acids. The CDR3 is CASSFVDQPQHF. The DNA for the CDR3 is TGTGCCAGCAGTTTTGTGGATCAGCCCCAGCATTTT.

The chain uses TRBV29-1 and TRBJ2-6; D remains unclear. Trimming left V 4 bases short and J 0 bases short, with 4 bases between. Germline V gene data show CDR1 as SQVTM and CDR2 as ANQGSEA. CDR3 length: 13 residues. The DNA for the CDR3 is TGCAGCGTTGGGATCTCTGGGGCCAACGTCCTGACTTTC. Encoded protein: CSVGISGANVLTF.